These 27 T cell receptor beta chains originate from one sample sequenced in a study of T cell changes during pregnancy in multiple sclerosis. TCRdb's table, derived via immunoSEQ multiplex PCR, lists solely in-frame clones and lacks some. The repertoire holds 95,000 to 100,000 clones, with 91% as singletons. The specimen comprised peripheral blood, sampled in the second trimester of pregnancy. The origin of the receptors is a female donor with multiple sclerosis, enrolled in a pregnancy study.

CDR3 region: CASSQDLGHGEKLFF. The CDR3 region has the DNA TGCGCCAGCAGCCAAGATCTGGGACATGGGGAAAAACTGTTTTTT. The J gene is TRBJ1-4, the V gene TRBV4-3, with D perhaps TRBD1 (6 bases). Germline CDR1 and CDR2: LGHNA and YSLEER. The CDR3 spans 15 residues. Trimming cost V 0 bases and J 8 bases, with 13 bases left between them.

This sequence joins TRBV15 and TRBJ2-2; TRBD2 might be the D (6 bases). Trimming stripped 0 bases from V and 8 bases from J, with 19 bases between. Germline V gene lookup returns CDR1 LNHNV and CDR2 YYDKDF (reference sequence). The CDR3 is 17 residues long. The CDR3 reads CATSRDRGTYMKGELFF. In DNA form, the CDR3 reads TGTGCCACCAGCAGAGACCGCGGGACTTACATGAAGGGGGAGCTGTTTTTT.

This rearrangement joins TRBV11-1 to TRBJ1-1; no definite D call. There are 13 residues in the CDR3. Between the trimmed V and J ends, which lost 3 bases and 1 base, there was a span of 6 bases. CDR1 is SGHAT, CDR2 FQDESV, per germline (reference sequence). CDR3 coding DNA: TGTGCCAGCAGCTTCAGTGAGAACACTGAAGCTTTCTTT. This codes for CASSFSENTEAFF.

The CDR3: CASSFILGGGINEQFF. The CDR3 DNA sequence: TGTGCCAGCAGCTTTATTTTGGGAGGAGGGATCAATGAGCAGTTCTTC. The chain employs TRBV7-9 and TRBJ2-1, with D perhaps matching TRBD2 (6 bases). Trimming cost V 3 bases and J 6 bases, with 18 bases left between them. CDR1 is SEHNR, CDR2 FQNEAQ, per germline (reference sequence). CDR3 length: 16 amino acids.

The V call is TRBV27, the J call TRBJ1-1; TRBD1 is a possible D gene (5 bases). CDR3 length equals 14 residues. From germline, CDR1 is MNHEY and CDR2 SMNVEV (reference sequence). V was cut by 2 bases and J by 4 bases, with 11 bases left in between. CDR3 protein: CASSLNRGVTEAFF. The CDR3, as DNA: TGTGCCAGCAGTTTAAATAGGGGCGTCACTGAAGCTTTCTTT.

The V gene is TRBV28, the J gene TRBJ2-3; 7 nucleotides line up with TRBD2. The CDR3 totals 15 residues. Germline trimming cut 6 bases from V and 3 bases from J; bases unmatched to any gene: 9. From germline, CDR1 is MDHEN and CDR2 SYDVKM. CDR3 sequence (DNA): TGTGCCAGCAGGCCCTCCGGACTAGGTACAGATACGCAGTATTTT. It encodes CASRPSGLGTDTQYF.

This clone was seen just once. The CDR3 nucleotides are TGTGCCAGCAGCTCTGGACTTTCGGGAGCCCAAGAGACCCAGTACTTC. Translated: CASSSGLSGAQETQYF. V is TRBV7-3 and J is TRBJ2-5; possibly TRBD2 for D (6 bases). Germline values: CDR1 SGHTA, CDR2 FQGTGA. Between the trimmed V and J ends, which lost 4 bases and 1 base, there was a span of 16 bases. CDR3 length: 16 amino acids.

This clone was seen a handful of times. The rearrangement uses TRBV30 and TRBJ2-2; tentative D call: TRBD2 (7 bases). Trimming removed 0 bases at V and 3 bases at J, with 11 bases between. This CDR3 is built from 15 residues. Germline-derived CDR1 and CDR2 are GTSNPN and SVGIG (reference sequence). The DNA for the CDR3 is TGTGCCTGGAGTGTACGGGGGGCGGACACCGGGGAGCTGTTTTTT. Amino acid sequence: CAWSVRGADTGELFF.

This rearrangement joins TRBV29-1 to TRBJ2-7; TRBD1 agrees at 9 bases. CDR1 and CDR2 (germline): SQVTM, ANQGSEA. This CDR3 contains 13 residues. V was pared by 5 bases and J by 7 bases, with 9 bases of the junction left unmatched. The CDR3 region is CSVSLTGGREQYF. CDR3 in DNA: TGCAGCGTTAGCCTTACAGGGGGCCGAGAGCAGTACTTC.

V gene TRBV7-9 combines with J gene TRBJ2-5; 9 nucleotides line up with TRBD2. Unmatched junction bases numbered 10, after V lost 5 bases and J lost 3 bases. Germline V gene sequence: CDR1 SEHNR, CDR2 FQNEAQ (reference sequence). This CDR3 is built from 16 residues. CDR3 DNA sequence: TGTGCCAGCAGCCATAAGGGACTAGCTCAGAAAGAGACCCAGTACTTC. Translation: CASSHKGLAQKETQYF.

This chain joins TRBV28 and TRBJ2-3; the match to TRBD2 covers 8 bases. The germline V gene encodes CDR1 MDHEN and CDR2 SYDVKM. The CDR3 consists of 13 residues. The ends lost 10 bases at V and 4 bases at J; junction bases unmatched: 7. The CDR3 DNA sequence: TGTGCCATTCCGGGAGGGCCTGCAGATACGCAGTATTTT. It specifies CAIPGGPADTQYF.

The chain couples TRBV5-4 to TRBJ2-3, with TRBD1 matching 7 bases. V trimming: 4 bases; J trimming: 6 bases; junction bases outside the gene matches: 8. The CDR3 totals 14 residues. Germline V gene data show CDR1 as SGHNT and CDR2 as YYREEE (reference sequence). The CDR3 DNA reads TGTGCCAGCAGCGCAGGACAGGTTCAGGATACGCAGTATTTT. Its translation: CASSAGQVQDTQYF. The full variable domain, its missing parts supplied by reference TRBV5-4 and TRBJ2-3, is ETGVTQSPTHLIKTRGQQVTLRCSSQSGHNTVSWYQQALGQGPQFIFQYYREEENGRGNFPPRFSGLQFPNYSSELNVNALELDDSALYLCASSAGQVQDTQYFGPGTRLTVL.

The V gene is TRBV9, the J gene TRBJ2-1; 11 bases match TRBD2. Trimming removed 3 bases from V and 7 bases from J; junction bases left unmatched: 6. Germline-derived CDR1 and CDR2 are SGDLS and YYNGEE. The CDR3 has 15 amino acids. The CDR3 here is CASSALAGEWNEQFF. The CDR3 DNA reads as TGTGCCAGCAGCGCACTAGCGGGAGAGTGGAATGAGCAGTTCTTC.

Only one count was recorded for this clone. The chain is built from TRBV5-6 and TRBJ2-4; TRBD1 aligns across 8 bases. The CDR3 has 17 residues. Germline CDR1 and CDR2: SGHDT and YYEEEE. The J segment lost 2 bases and the V segment lost 0 bases, leaving 7 bases of the junction unmatched. CDR3 sequence: CASSLGAGGFTKNIQYF. DNA for the CDR3: TGTGCCAGCAGCTTGGGGGCAGGGGGCTTTACCAAAAACATTCAGTACTTC. Using reference TRBV5-6 and TRBJ2-4 for the parts outside the CDR3, the full variable domain is DAGVTQSPTHLIKTRGQQVTLRCSPKSGHDTVSWYQQALGQGPQFIFQYYEEEERQRGNFPDRFSGHQFPNYSSELNVNALLLGDSALYLCASSLGAGGFTKNIQYFGAGTRLSVL.

The chain joins TRBV29-1 to TRBJ2-1, with 10 bases fitting TRBD1. The V and J ends lost 4 bases and 0 bases, in that order; junction bases with no gene match: 12. The CDR3 covers 18 residues. CDR1 is SQVTM and CDR2 is ANQGSEA in the germline V gene. The CDR3 sequence: CSVVGDRGRGDSYNEQFF. The CDR3 DNA sequence: TGCAGCGTTGTAGGGGACAGGGGCAGGGGGGACTCCTACAATGAGCAGTTCTTC.

V is TRBV7-8 and J is TRBJ1-1; maybe TRBD1 (5 bases). The CDR3 spans 14 residues. Germline CDR1 SGHVS, CDR2 FQNEAQ. V was trimmed by 5 bases and J by 0 bases, leaving 10 bases between them. This CDR3 reads CASSARVMNTEAFF. The CDR3 nucleotides are TGTGCCAGCAGCGCCAGGGTAATGAACACTGAAGCTTTCTTT.

The rearrangement links TRBV11-2 to TRBJ2-5; 8 nucleotides line up with TRBD2. The V and J ends lost 4 bases and 4 bases, in that order; junction bases with no gene match: 8. The germline V gene encodes CDR1 SGHAT and CDR2 FQNNGV. The CDR3 extends over 15 amino acids. The CDR3 reads CASSWTTSGRETQYF. The CDR3, as DNA: TGTGCCAGCAGCTGGACAACTAGCGGTCGAGAGACCCAGTACTTC.

The genes are TRBV5-1 and TRBJ2-5; 8 nucleotides align to TRBD2. CDR1 and CDR2 from the germline V gene are SGHRS and YFSETQ. CDR3 length equals 13 residues. J lost 4 bases, V lost 4 bases, and 3 bases had no gene match. Here the CDR3 DNA reads TGCGCCAGCAGCCCCGGGACTAGAGAGACCCAGTACTTC. This gives the protein CASSPGTRETQYF.

The count of this clone is one. The V and J genes are TRBV18 and TRBJ2-3; 9 nucleotides match TRBD2. Per the germline V gene, CDR1 is KGHSH and CDR2 is LQKENI. Losses at the gene ends were 6 bases for V and 5 bases for J; bases not matched to a gene: 9. This CDR3 has 15 residues. CDR3 nucleotides: TGTGCCAGCTCTCCCACTAGCGGGTGGGGAGATACGCAGTATTTT. Protein product: CASSPTSGWGDTQYF.

The rearrangement joins TRBV19 to TRBJ2-2, with 10 nucleotides matching TRBD2. J lost 2 bases, V lost 7 bases, and 7 bases had no gene match. The CDR3 is made up of 16 amino acids. Germline values: CDR1 LNHDA, CDR2 SQIVND (reference sequence). CDR3 nucleotide sequence: TGTGCCAGTACTCCGACTAGCGGGTCTAACACCGGGGAGCTGTTTTTT. The encoded protein is CASTPTSGSNTGELFF.

The chain carries TRBV29-1 and TRBJ2-3; 11 bases are shared with TRBD2. V lost 5 bases and J lost 6; bases outside the gene matches: 7. This CDR3 spans 14 amino acids. CDR1 is SQVTM and CDR2 is ANQGSEA in the germline V gene. The CDR3 here is CSVLLAGGGDTQYF. The CDR3 DNA reads as TGCAGCGTTCTCCTAGCGGGAGGTGGTGATACGCAGTATTTT.

The V gene is TRBV14, the J gene TRBJ2-3; 7 bases fit TRBD1. Losses at the gene ends were 1 base for V and 3 bases for J; bases not matched to a gene: 10. Germline lookup yields CDR1 SGHDN and CDR2 FVKESK. The CDR3 runs to 17 residues. The CDR3 sequence is CASSQGTRDRWTDTQYF. In nucleotides, the CDR3 is TGTGCCAGCAGCCAAGGAACCCGGGACAGATGGACAGATACGCAGTATTTT.

This clone came up once. This sequence joins TRBV18 and TRBJ2-3, with D possibly TRBD1 on 5 matching bases. CDR1 is KGHSH and CDR2 is LQKENI in the germline V gene. The V and J ends lost 1 base and 3 bases respectively, with 8 bases between them. The CDR3 sequence is 14 residues long. The CDR3 here is CASSPLPGTDTQYF. The CDR3 coding sequence is TGTGCCAGCTCACCACTCCCAGGGACAGATACGCAGTATTTT.

This chain joins TRBV7-8 and TRBJ1-5; 7 bases map to TRBD1. The CDR3 loop spans 14 amino acids. The junction had 5 bases not matched to a gene; V was cut back by 5 bases and J by 4 bases. Germline lookup yields CDR1 SGHVS and CDR2 FQNEAQ. The CDR3 DNA reads TGTGCCAGCAGCCGTGACAGGGCGAATCAGCCCCAGCATTTT. Translating gives CASSRDRANQPQHF.

J is TRBJ2-1 and V is TRBV6-1, with a possible D match to TRBD2 (6 bases). The CDR3 has 14 residues. V was shortened by 6 bases and J by 0 bases, with 9 bases between the two germline ends. Germline assignment: CDR1 MNHNS and CDR2 SASEGT. Written as DNA, the CDR3 is TGTGCCAGCAGATTAGCGGTCTCCTACAATGAGCAGTTCTTC. Translated: CASRLAVSYNEQFF.

V gene TRBV29-1 combines with J gene TRBJ2-3; the match to TRBD1 covers 12 bases. This CDR3 is 19 amino acids long. Germline V gene data show CDR1 as SQVTM and CDR2 as ANQGSEA. Losses at the gene ends were 1 base for V and 5 bases for J; bases not matched to a gene: 16. CDR3 sequence reads: CSVEAAPGQGARVVDTQYF. DNA of the CDR3: TGCAGCGTTGAAGCAGCCCCGGGACAGGGGGCGCGAGTAGTAGATACGCAGTATTTT.

The chain recombines TRBV27 with TRBJ2-1; 9 bases are a match to TRBD2. J was trimmed by 2 bases and V by 2 bases; bases with no gene match: 10. This CDR3 is 18 amino acids long. From germline, CDR1 is MNHEY and CDR2 SMNVEV (reference sequence). CDR3 nucleotides: TGTGCCAGCAGTTTACTTGGCTCGACTAGCGGCGCCTACAATGAGCAGTTCTTC. It is translated as CASSLLGSTSGAYNEQFF.